This is a list of T cell receptor beta chains from one sample in a study of T cell responses to AZD1222 COVID-19 vaccine. The repertoire was sequenced with immunoSEQ multiplex PCR; TCRdb's copy has only in-frame clones and lacks some. The top ten clones hold under 2.5% of a sample with 120,000 to 150,000 clones, about 87% of them seen once. The sequencing here drew on peripheral blood, taken on day 0 of AZD1222 vaccination. Source of these receptors: an adult in good health. The conserved cysteine and the conserved F or W are not part of the CDR3 here. The D gene is left open where the match is weak.

cdr3_aa v_call d_call
ASSPSGRTKEAF TRBV11-3 NA
ASSIGPGGSYEQY TRBV19 NA
ASSGGTSGSSYEQY TRBV7-2 TRBD2
ASSTLGQGASNTQY TRBV19 TRBD1
ASSVVSALTEAF TRBV9 NA
ASSFLLPRPYEQY TRBV5-4 NA
ASSLSVYGYT TRBV11-3 NA
ASSIASEVLNEKLF TRBV19 NA
ASSFGGNQPQH TRBV27 NA
ASSSRTSGRGEQY TRBV19 TRBD2
AASTSGQSSYNEQF TRBV15 TRBD2
ASIGVNTEAF TRBV27 NA
ASSFGQGARGETQY TRBV11-1 TRBD1
ASSSTDRVFSYGYT TRBV6-5 TRBD1
ASRESTHGEQY TRBV13 NA
ASSEGVSGNTIY TRBV2 NA
ASSLQGAGTGELF TRBV7-2 TRBD1
ATSARMNTEAF TRBV24-1 NA
ASSYTALSNQPQH TRBV27 NA
ASSQEGEGTTNEQF TRBV4-3 TRBD2
ASSVDPRGRDGANVLT TRBV9 TRBD2
AISEGSGMGEQY TRBV10-3 TRBD2
ASSKGGCVGVNEKLF TRBV21-1 NA
ASSSRSSEPQH TRBV19 NA
ASSLEAGGWGEQF TRBV11-1 TRBD2
ASRLRGGYT TRBV12-3/TRBV12-4 NA
ASTEGVGYSYGYT TRBV5-6 NA
AWSSPQPGRGAQH TRBV30 NA
ASSDSSGLFRF TRBV9 NA
ASSLGNPGYQPQH TRBV5-6 NA
ASSPEDRVGGEQF TRBV5-6 TRBD1
ASSSRRVHDNEQF TRBV6-2/TRBV6-3 NA
ASSLGYNQPQH TRBV5-6 NA
SAEGDRGSREQY TRBV29-1 TRBD1
ASSYGTPEAF TRBV6-2/TRBV6-3 NA
ATSEPDRGDGYT TRBV24-1 TRBD1
ASGRTGPYEQY TRBV5-1 TRBD1
ASSAGQVYTEAF TRBV27 TRBD1
ATSKELWLAGGDEQF TRBV15 TRBD2
ATSDFFPAFRRQGGTDTQY TRBV24-1 TRBD1
ASYHMGPNTEAF TRBV28 NA
ASSHGTEAF TRBV4-3 NA
ASSPGLLAKNIQY TRBV7-8 NA
ATGDRRYGYT TRBV27 TRBD1
ASSPGQGAGEQY TRBV27 TRBD1
ASSQGTRYNEQF TRBV18 NA
ASSRLHGSTNEKLF TRBV28 NA
ASSPSARTYNEQF TRBV5-1 NA
ASSTSLTVIYEQY TRBV6-2/TRBV6-3 NA
ASSPGGAGTDTQY TRBV23-1 NA
ASSLGTSRANEQF TRBV7-7 TRBD2
ASSSPTGTNYGYT TRBV28 TRBD1
ASSPDRAYEQY TRBV10-2 NA
ASSLAGAVGEQF TRBV5-4 NA
ASAPLRGYT TRBV28 NA
ASSMVGGSYEQY TRBV19 NA
ASSNPDPRRETQY TRBV28 NA
ASSDTGASGYT TRBV9 TRBD1